The T cell receptor beta chain under discussion was sequenced for a study of read filtering for tumor transcriptome and immune sequencing. Background on the study: RNA-seq yielded only about 75 to 1273 TCR reads, IR-seq about 4.05 to 11 million. Overall study results and limits: Without single-read clonotypes, shared clonotype proportions correlated more between IR-seq and RNA-seq. Compared with RNA-seq, IR-seq gave much higher clonotype depth and reliability.

There are many counts of this clonotype. The antigen remains undetermined. From 300 to 400 ng of RNA, a library with molecular barcoded alpha/delta and beta/gamma adaptors was made. TCRdb fed the reads into MiXCR, producing one record per CDR3 protein. The sample shows 100,000 to 150,000 distinct CDR3 sequences, 13% of them seen only once. V was clipped by 3 bases and J by 2 bases, with 5 bases between them. The CDR3 is 11 amino acids. Germline-derived CDR1 and CDR2 are DFQATT and SNEGSKA (reference sequence). The chain combines TRBV20-1 with TRBJ2-7; D unclear. Sequencing was done on a sample of a population of CD138-negative cells sorted from bone marrow. This TCR was sampled from a donor at least 40 years old with multiple myeloma. This CDR3 reads CSASSPYEQYF. The CDR3 DNA follows: TGCAGTGCTAGTTCGCCCTACGAGCAGTACTTC.